A single sample gave rise to the 23 T cell receptor beta chains below, sequenced in a study of shared T cell receptors in the human thymus. Sequencing used immunoSEQ multiplex PCR; TCRdb keeps in-frame clones, though not all of them. This sample has 720,000 or so clones; approximately 85% occur once, and the top ten carry 0.008% to 0.011%. The same data also contributed to another study, on human thymus T cells.

Sequences were obtained from thymocytes. All receptors derive from a girl under three years old with a congenital heart defect.

The CDR3, as DNA: TGTGCCAGCAGCCGCCGAGCTAGCGGGGGGCAATCCTACGAGCAGTACTTC. Translated: CASSRRASGGQSYEQYF. This chain joins TRBV14 and TRBJ2-7, with TRBD2 matching over 11 bases. The germline V gene has CDR1 SGHDN and CDR2 FVKESK. The CDR3 totals 17 residues. Losses at the gene ends were 4 bases for V and 1 base for J; bases not matched to a gene: 9.

The V gene is TRBV27, the J gene TRBJ1-1; D may be TRBD1 (5 bases). This CDR3 has 13 amino acids. Germline V gives CDR1 MNHEY, CDR2 SMNVEV (reference sequence). Trimming shortened V by 3 bases and J by 7 bases, and 12 bases separated the two germline ends. This CDR3 is CASSFRGGGEAFF. The CDR3 DNA is TGTGCCAGCAGTTTTAGGGGTGGTGGTGAAGCTTTCTTT.

The rearrangement links TRBV7-9 to TRBJ2-3, with 7 bases lining up with TRBD1. With V trimmed by 1 base and J by 8 bases, 15 bases remained unmatched. CDR3 length: 17 amino acids. Germline V gene sequence: CDR1 SEHNR, CDR2 FQNEAQ (reference sequence). CDR3 sequence reads: CASSLDLQGPMVCTQYF. The CDR3 nucleotides are TGTGCCAGCAGCTTAGATCTACAGGGGCCCATGGTCTGTACGCAGTATTTT.

To note about this clone: One end of the junction is discordant with germline, which a read error may explain. The sample holds other DNA sequences that translate to the same CDR3. The V call is TRBV4-1, the J call TRBJ1-6, with TRBD1 as a possible D gene (5 bases). CDR1 MGHRA and CDR2 YSYEKL come from the germline V gene. The CDR3 spans 18 residues. In DNA form, the CDR3 reads TGCGCCAGCAGCCAAGATGTACAGGTTGGAACCTATAATTCCCCCCTCCACTTT. It is translated as CASSQDVQVGTYNSPLHF.

This rearrangement joins TRBV5-1 to TRBJ1-1, with TRBD1 as a possible D gene (6 bases). The CDR3 consists of 14 residues. Germline lookup yields CDR1 SGHRS and CDR2 YFSETQ. Trimming left V 4 bases short and J 2 bases short, with 12 bases between. The DNA for the CDR3 is TGCGCCAGCAGCGCCTACAGGGTCAACACTGAAGCTTTCTTT. It encodes CASSAYRVNTEAFF.

This clone has a single count. CDR3 sequence reads: CASSGSGQMRGYTF. The DNA of the CDR3 is TGTGCCAGCTCCGGGTCGGGACAGATGAGGGGCTACACCTTC. The chain couples TRBV18 to TRBJ1-2; 7 bases are shared with TRBD1. CDR1 is KGHSH, CDR2 LQKENI, per germline. V lost 6 bases to trimming and J lost 8 bases; unmatched junction nucleotides: 12. CDR3 length: 14 residues.

This clone was found once. This chain connects TRBV28 to TRBJ1-1; 8 positions match TRBD1. The germline V gene has CDR1 MDHEN and CDR2 SYDVKM. The CDR3 extends over 14 amino acids. The junction had 10 bases not matched to a gene; V was cut back by 10 bases and J by 3 bases. Written as DNA, the CDR3 is TGTGCCACCGGACAGGGATCATCGGACACTGAAGCTTTCTTT. Translated, it gives CATGQGSSDTEAFF. The full variable domain, in which reference TRBV28 and TRBJ1-1 provide the parts outside the CDR3, is DVKVTQSSRYLVKRTGEKVFLECVQDMDHENMFWYRQDPGLGLRLIYFSYDVKMKEKGDIPEGYSVSREKKERFSLILESASTNQTSMYLCATGQGSSDTEAFFGQGTRLTVV.

This clone showed up just once. CDR3 in DNA: TGTGCCAGCAGTTTATCGGGATTGGGGGGACAGGATCAATCACCCCTCCACTTT. It encodes CASSLSGLGGQDQSPLHF. V and J are TRBV28 and TRBJ1-6; 8 positions match TRBD1. The CDR3 spans 18 residues. Germline V gene sequence: CDR1 MDHEN, CDR2 SYDVKM. The junction had 15 bases not matched to a gene; V was cut back by 1 base and J by 10 bases.

The chain links TRBV15 to TRBJ2-1, with a tentative D call TRBD2 (5 bases). Germline loops: CDR1 LNHNV, CDR2 YYDKDF (reference sequence). V shed 1 base and J shed 0 bases, with 10 bases lying between them. This CDR3 is built from 16 residues. The CDR3, as DNA: TGTGCCACCAGCAGAGGCGCCGGGGACTCCTACAATGAGCAGTTCTTC. Its protein product is CATSRGAGDSYNEQFF.

This chain joins TRBV5-4 and TRBJ1-2; D call uncertain. There are 16 residues in the CDR3. Germline CDR1 SGHNT, CDR2 YYREEE (reference sequence). Trimming removed 4 bases from V and 2 bases from J, with 18 bases in between. The CDR3 DNA reads as TGTGCCAGCAGCCACCCGGTAGGCGAGGAGAACTATGGCTACACCTTC. Protein: CASSHPVGEENYGYTF.

The chain uses TRBV9 and TRBJ2-3, with D perhaps TRBD2 (6 bases). Germline CDR1 SGDLS, CDR2 YYNGEE. Trimming pared 0 bases from V and 0 bases from J, leaving 11 bases between. The CDR3 extends over 16 amino acids. The CDR3 is CASSVGWRGSTDTQYF. CDR3 DNA: TGTGCCAGCAGCGTAGGGTGGCGGGGCAGCACAGATACGCAGTATTTT.

The sample holds a few counts of this clone. The chain carries TRBV2 and TRBJ2-3, with a tentative D call TRBD2 (6 bases). CDR1 SNHLY and CDR2 FYNNEI come from the germline V gene. With 7 bases removed from V and 4 bases from J, the gap between germline ends came to 15 bases. CDR3 length: 14 amino acids. CDR3 protein: CASIDLARADTQYF. The DNA of the CDR3 is TGTGCCAGCATTGACCTAGCGCGGGCAGATACGCAGTATTTT.

About this clone itself: The identical CDR3 is also encoded by other nucleotide sequences in the sample. The genes are TRBV28 and TRBJ1-6; D call uncertain. Trimming shortened V by 10 bases and J by 1 base, and 14 bases separated the two germline ends. The CDR3 sequence is 15 residues long. Germline assignment: CDR1 MDHEN and CDR2 SYDVKM. CDR3 in amino acids: CATSPRGSYNSPLHF. DNA for the CDR3: TGTGCCACCTCGCCCCGGGGTTCCTATAATTCACCCCTCCACTTT.

The chain uses TRBV6-5 and TRBJ2-7, with 10 nucleotides matching TRBD1. V was clipped by 0 bases and J by 6 bases; unmatched bases: 5. The CDR3 length is 15 residues. The germline CDR1 and CDR2 sequences are MNHEY and SVGAGI. The CDR3 DNA reads as TGTGCCAGCAGTTACTCGACAGGGGGCGGTGGCGAGCAGTACTTC. Encoded protein: CASSYSTGGGGEQYF.

J is TRBJ2-1 and V is TRBV11-2, with 9 bases fitting TRBD2. CDR3 length: 17 residues. The V and J ends lost 5 bases and 4 bases, in that order; junction bases with no gene match: 12. Germline values: CDR1 SGHAT, CDR2 FQNNGV. CDR3 DNA: TGTGCCAGCAGCCTCTTGGGTGCTAGCGGGGCGTACAATGAGCAGTTCTTC. Its protein product is CASSLLGASGAYNEQFF.

The V gene is TRBV4-1, the J gene TRBJ1-4, with TRBD1 identical over 7 bases. V was clipped by 5 bases and J by 3 bases; unmatched bases: 6. The CDR3 runs to 15 residues. Looked up from germline, CDR1 is MGHRA and CDR2 is YSYEKL. In DNA, the CDR3 is TGCGCCAGCAGCAAACCCGGGACAGCTAATGAAAAACTGTTTTTT. Its translation is CASSKPGTANEKLFF.

This sequence joins TRBV29-1 and TRBJ2-7; no firm D call. The CDR3 extends over 11 amino acids. V shed 4 bases and J shed 1 base, with 5 bases lying between them. The germline V gene has CDR1 SQVTM and CDR2 ANQGSEA. The CDR3: CSVVSSYEQYF. The CDR3 DNA is TGCAGCGTTGTCAGTTCCTACGAGCAGTACTTC.

This clone was counted a few times. The rearrangement links TRBV6-5 to TRBJ2-2; no reliable D call. The ends were cut back, 3 bases at V and 6 bases at J, with 14 bases in the middle. This CDR3 contains 15 residues. Germline V gene data show CDR1 as MNHEY and CDR2 as SVGAGI. The DNA for the CDR3 is TGTGCCAGCAGTTATAACGCCCTAACCCCCGGGGAGCTGTTTTTT. Encoded protein: CASSYNALTPGELFF.

This clone appeared once. This sequence joins TRBV12-1 and TRBJ1-2; the D segment call TRBD1 is taken from the table without a DNA check. TRBV12-1 is assigned pseudogene status. This CDR3 has 17 amino acids. CDR3 sequence reads: CASSFQGQAHGNYGYTF. CDR3 sequence (DNA): TGTGCCAGCAGCTTCCAAGGACAGGCCCATGGGAACTATGGCTACACCTTC.

This chain joins TRBV7-2 and TRBJ1-5; D uncertain. CDR3 length: 15 amino acids. Per the germline V gene, CDR1 is SGHTA and CDR2 is FQGNSA. The V gene lost 5 bases and the J gene lost 4 bases, with 15 bases spanning the gap. CDR3 in DNA: TGTGCCAGCAGCCGACCCGAGGGTCTTAATCAGCCCCAGCATTTT. Translating it yields CASSRPEGLNQPQHF.

The V call is TRBV5-6, the J call TRBJ2-7, with D possibly being TRBD2 (5 bases). Trimming stripped 5 bases from V and 4 bases from J, with 16 bases between. CDR1 and CDR2 (germline): SGHDT, YYEEEE. CDR3 size: 14 residues. CDR3 sequence (DNA): TGTGCCAGCAGGACGAGGGCTAGTGGGTACGAGCAGTACTTC. Its protein product is CASRTRASGYEQYF.

The V and J genes are TRBV25-1 and TRBJ2-7; 8 bases are a match to TRBD1. The CDR3 covers 15 residues. Germline V CDR1 and CDR2: MGHDK, SYGVNS. J was trimmed by 2 bases and V by 5 bases; bases with no gene match: 8. CDR3 nucleotides: TGTGCCAGCAGTCATTCCCGGGACAGGACCTACGAGCAGTACTTC. It yields the protein CASSHSRDRTYEQYF.

This chain uses TRBV2 with TRBJ1-6; TRBD1 matches 7 bases. The CDR3 is 16 residues long. Germline V gene data show CDR1 as SNHLY and CDR2 as FYNNEI. After removal of 4 bases from V and 7 bases from J, the junction contained 10 bases not matched to a gene. The DNA of the CDR3 is TGTGCCAGCAGTGGCTCCCCTCGACAGGGCAATTCACCCCTCCACTTT. It codes for CASSGSPRQGNSPLHF.